Listed here are 17 T cell receptor beta chains from one sample, sequenced in a study of blood T cells in healthy people across ages. PCR was performed a second time for 7 to 11 cycles using a sample-barcoded 5' primer and a J-beta primer mix. TCRdb itself ran the 5' RACE reads through MiXCR, one entry per CDR3 protein. Here the sample spans over 700,000 distinct CDR3 sequences, about 55% being singletons. Source material: blood. These receptors all stem from a man older than 75 in good health.

This clonotype occurred a few times. The V call is TRBV12-3 or TRBV12-4, the J call TRBJ1-2; the D gene is possibly TRBD1 (6 bases). V gave up 6 bases and J gave up 5 bases, with 19 bases separating them. There are 15 residues in the CDR3. DNA for the CDR3: TGTGCCAGCAGCCTAAACAGGGTCCAACGGTATGGCTACACCTTC. Translating it yields CASSLNRVQRYGYTF.

This clonotype was observed a few times. This may be a read error, as it is one base from a much larger clone. The V and J genes are TRBV7-2 and TRBJ2-1; TRBD2 aligns across 13 bases. Germline values: CDR1 SGHTA, CDR2 FQGNSA. J gave up 9 bases and V 4 bases, and 6 bases lay outside the gene matches. The CDR3 spans 15 residues. The CDR3 sequence: CASSCRGLAGSEQFF. DNA for the CDR3: TGTGCCAGCAGCTGCCGGGGACTAGCGGGAAGTGAGCAGTTCTTC. Supplemented by reference TRBV7-2 and TRBJ2-1, the full variable domain reads GAGVSQSPSNKVTEKGKDVELRCDPISGHTALYWYRQSLGQGLEFLIYFQGNSAPDKSGLPSDRFSAERTGGSVSTLTIQRTQQEDSAVYLCASSCRGLAGSEQFFGPGTRLTVL.

The rearrangement links TRBV7-2 to TRBJ2-1, with 13 bases fitting TRBD2. In germline, CDR1 is SGHTA, CDR2 FQGNSA. V dropped 5 bases and J dropped 6; count of bases not matched to a gene: 10. The CDR3 covers 17 residues. The CDR3 DNA reads TGTGCCAGCAGCGTAAGCTTGGGACTAGCGGGAAGCAATGAGCAGTTCTTC. It specifies CASSVSLGLAGSNEQFF.

This clonotype came up a few times. This chain joins TRBV6-6 and TRBJ2-5; TRBD1 might be the D (5 bases). Germline assignment: CDR1 MNHNY and CDR2 SVGAGI (reference sequence). V was pared by 7 bases and J by 0 bases, with 12 bases between. The CDR3 sequence is 14 residues long. CDR3 in amino acids: CASTNRQHQETQYF. The CDR3 region has the DNA TGTGCCAGCACCAACAGACAGCACCAAGAGACCCAGTACTTC.

This clonotype was detected many times. This chain uses TRBV29-1 with TRBJ2-6; D may be TRBD1 (5 bases). This CDR3 has 15 amino acids. V gave up 5 bases and J gave up 0 bases, with 11 bases separating them. Germline V lookup: CDR1 SQVTM, CDR2 ANQGSEA. CDR3 in amino acids: CSVRGVTSGANVLTF. The CDR3 DNA reads TGCAGCGTTAGGGGTGTGACCTCTGGGGCCAACGTCCTGACTTTC.

This clonotype came up a few times. The chain employs TRBV20-1 and TRBJ2-3; the match to TRBD2 covers 8 bases. Germline CDR1 and CDR2: DFQATT and SNEGSKA (reference sequence). The CDR3 extends over 14 amino acids. The junction had 6 bases not matched to a gene; V was cut back by 3 bases and J by 4 bases. CDR3 nucleotides: TGCAGTGCTAGTGCGGGGGGCGCCGCAGATACGCAGTATTTT. It translates to CSASAGGAADTQYF.

This rearrangement joins TRBV7-3 to TRBJ2-3; 9 nucleotides match TRBD2. The germline V gene has CDR1 SGHTA and CDR2 FQGTGA. V was clipped by 2 bases and J by 4 bases; unmatched bases: 4. The length of the CDR3 is 15 residues. CDR3 loop: CASSLRGRASDTQYF. The CDR3 nucleotides read TGTGCCAGCAGCTTACGCGGGAGGGCGTCAGATACGCAGTATTTT.

This clonotype occurred a few times. The V and J genes are TRBV20-1 and TRBJ2-1, with no clear D. V lost 0 bases and J 9 bases, leaving 9 bases between the germline ends. Germline values: CDR1 DFQATT, CDR2 SNEGSKA (reference sequence). This CDR3 is 12 amino acids long. CDR3 sequence reads: CSARELRSEQFF. The CDR3 DNA sequence: TGCAGTGCTAGAGAGCTGAGGAGTGAGCAGTTCTTC.

This clonotype was counted a few times. The chain joins TRBV12-3 or TRBV12-4 to TRBJ2-1; 9 positions match TRBD2. V gave up 3 bases and J gave up 4 bases; unmatched junction bases: 4. The length of the CDR3 is 15 residues. CDR3 nucleotide sequence: TGTGCCAGCAGTTTTCTCGGACTAGCGTACAATGAGCAGTTCTTC. Translated, it gives CASSFLGLAYNEQFF.

The chain carries TRBV12-2 and TRBJ2-5. TRBV12-2 is listed as a pseudogene. CDR3 length: 14 residues. CDR3 protein: CASRPQEFQETQYF. DNA of the CDR3: TGTGCAAGTCGCCCCCAGGAGTTCCAAGAGACCCAGTACTTC.

The chain combines TRBV7-2 with TRBJ2-7; no reliable D call. Germline V gives CDR1 SGHTA, CDR2 FQGNSA. This CDR3 region has 13 residues. Between the trimmed V and J ends, which lost 2 bases and 3 bases, there was a span of 8 bases. The CDR3 nucleotides read TGTGCCAGCAGCTTAACCCGAAACTACGAGCAGTACTTC. Translated, it gives CASSLTRNYEQYF.

This sequence joins TRBV5-1 and TRBJ1-5; possible D gene TRBD1, 6 bases. The V end lost 4 bases, the J end lost 3 bases, and 11 bases lay between the germline ends. The CDR3 has 14 amino acids. The germline V gene has CDR1 SGHRS and CDR2 YFSETQ. The CDR3 loop reads CASSPDSLNQPQHF. The CDR3 DNA reads TGCGCCAGCAGCCCGGACAGCCTCAATCAGCCCCAGCATTTT. The variable domain in full, completed from reference TRBV5-1 and TRBJ1-5, reads KAGVTQTPRYLIKTRGQQVTLSCSPISGHRSVSWYQQTPGQGLQFLFEYFSETQRNKGNFPGRFSGRQFSNSRSEMNVSTLELGDSALYLCASSPDSLNQPQHFGDGTRLSIL.

The rearrangement joins TRBV28 to TRBJ2-7; perhaps D is TRBD1 or TRBD2 (6 bases each). This CDR3 region has 15 residues. With 5 bases removed from V and 1 base from J, the gap between germline ends came to 15 bases. Germline V CDR1 and CDR2: MDHEN, SYDVKM. CDR3: CASSPRGEWSYEQYF. The CDR3 bases are TGTGCCAGCAGTCCGAGGGGGGAGTGGTCCTACGAGCAGTACTTC.

The chain employs TRBV11-2 and TRBJ2-1; D ambiguous. V was trimmed by 5 bases and J by 3 bases, leaving 8 bases between them. Germline V gene lookup returns CDR1 SGHAT and CDR2 FQNNGV. This CDR3 is 13 amino acids long. The CDR3 loop is CASSRPVYNEQFF. The DNA for the CDR3 is TGTGCCAGCAGCCGCCCGGTCTACAATGAGCAGTTCTTC. The variable domain in full, completed from reference TRBV11-2 and TRBJ2-1, reads EAGVAQSPRYKIIEKRQSVAFWCNPISGHATLYWYQQILGQGPKLLIQFQNNGVVDDSQLPKDRFSAERLKGVDSTLKIQPAKLEDSAVYLCASSRPVYNEQFFGPGTRLTVL.

This clonotype was picked up many times. The V gene is TRBV7-2, the J gene TRBJ2-5; possible D gene TRBD1, 6 bases. Germline assignment: CDR1 SGHTA and CDR2 FQGNSA. There are 16 residues in the CDR3. The germline V and J ends were trimmed by 3 bases and 4 bases, with 18 bases remaining between them. CDR3 in DNA: TGTGCCAGCAGCTTCGTAGGGGGAAACGGACCAGAGACCCAGTACTTC. This gives the protein CASSFVGGNGPETQYF.

The rearrangement joins TRBV20-1 to TRBJ1-4, with 9 bases fitting TRBD1. The CDR3 has 15 amino acids. Per germline, CDR1 DFQATT and CDR2 SNEGSKA (reference sequence). V trimming: 5 bases; J trimming: 5 bases; junction bases outside the gene matches: 9. In DNA form, the CDR3 reads TGCAGTGCTTTGACTAACAGGGGGCAGAATGAAAAACTGTTTTTT. Translating it yields CSALTNRGQNEKLFF.

The chain links TRBV29-1 to TRBJ2-3; 7 positions agree with TRBD1. CDR3 length: 10 amino acids. CDR1 and CDR2 from the germline V gene are SQVTM and ANQGSEA. The V and J ends lost 4 bases and 14 bases, in that order; junction bases with no gene match: 6. The chain's CDR3 is CSVGDRYAYF. As DNA, the CDR3 is TGCAGCGTTGGGGACAGATACGCGTATTTT.